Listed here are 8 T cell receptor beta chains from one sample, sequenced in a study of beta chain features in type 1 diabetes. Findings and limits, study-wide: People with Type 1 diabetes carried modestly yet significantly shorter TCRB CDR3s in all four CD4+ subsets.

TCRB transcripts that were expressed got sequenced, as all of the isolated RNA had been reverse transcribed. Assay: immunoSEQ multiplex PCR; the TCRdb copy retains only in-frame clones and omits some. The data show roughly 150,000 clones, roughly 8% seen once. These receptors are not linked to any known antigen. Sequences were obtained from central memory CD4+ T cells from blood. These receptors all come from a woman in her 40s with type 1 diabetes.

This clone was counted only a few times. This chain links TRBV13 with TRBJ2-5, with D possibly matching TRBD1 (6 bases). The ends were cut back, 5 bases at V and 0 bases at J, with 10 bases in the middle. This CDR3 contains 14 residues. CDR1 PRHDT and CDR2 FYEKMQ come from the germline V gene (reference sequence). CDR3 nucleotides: TGTGCCAGCAGCCCCGGACAGAACCAAGAGACCCAGTACTTC. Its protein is CASSPGQNQETQYF.

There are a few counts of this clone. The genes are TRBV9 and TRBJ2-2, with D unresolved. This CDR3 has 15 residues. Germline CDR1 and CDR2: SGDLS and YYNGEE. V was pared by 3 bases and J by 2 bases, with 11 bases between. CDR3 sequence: CASSEVGRNTGELFF. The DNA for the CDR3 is TGTGCCAGCAGCGAGGTGGGCCGAAACACCGGGGAGCTGTTTTTT.

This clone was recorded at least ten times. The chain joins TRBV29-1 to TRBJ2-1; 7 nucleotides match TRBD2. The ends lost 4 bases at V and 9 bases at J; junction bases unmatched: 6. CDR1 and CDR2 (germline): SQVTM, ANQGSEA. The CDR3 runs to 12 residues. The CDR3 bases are TGCAGCGTTGGCGGGAGCGACGTTGAGCAGTTCTTC. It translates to CSVGGSDVEQFF.

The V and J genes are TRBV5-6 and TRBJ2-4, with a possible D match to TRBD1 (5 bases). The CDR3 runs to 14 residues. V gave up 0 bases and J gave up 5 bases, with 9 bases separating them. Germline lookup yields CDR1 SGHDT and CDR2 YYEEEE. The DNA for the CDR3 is TGTGCCAGCAGCTTGGCACAGGTCCAAAACATTCAGTACTTC. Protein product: CASSLAQVQNIQYF.

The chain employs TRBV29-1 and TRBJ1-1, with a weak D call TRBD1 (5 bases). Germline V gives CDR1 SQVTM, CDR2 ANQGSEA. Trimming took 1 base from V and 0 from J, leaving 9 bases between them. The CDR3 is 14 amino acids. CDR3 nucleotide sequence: TGCAGCGTTGAAGGGGGCAGAGTGAACACTGAAGCTTTCTTT. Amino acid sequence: CSVEGGRVNTEAFF.

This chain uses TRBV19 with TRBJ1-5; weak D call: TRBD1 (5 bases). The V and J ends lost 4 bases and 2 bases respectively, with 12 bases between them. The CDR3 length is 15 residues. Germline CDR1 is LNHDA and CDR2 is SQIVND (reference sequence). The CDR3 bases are TGTGCCAGTAGTAATGTTGGAGGGGGCAATCAGCCCCAGCATTTT. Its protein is CASSNVGGGNQPQHF.

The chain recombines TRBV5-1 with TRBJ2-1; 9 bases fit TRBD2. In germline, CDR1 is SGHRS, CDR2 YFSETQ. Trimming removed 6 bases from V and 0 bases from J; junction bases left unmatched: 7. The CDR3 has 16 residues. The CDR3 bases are TGCGCCAGCAAGGCTAGCGGGGTGGGCTCCTACAATGAGCAGTTCTTC. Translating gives CASKASGVGSYNEQFF.

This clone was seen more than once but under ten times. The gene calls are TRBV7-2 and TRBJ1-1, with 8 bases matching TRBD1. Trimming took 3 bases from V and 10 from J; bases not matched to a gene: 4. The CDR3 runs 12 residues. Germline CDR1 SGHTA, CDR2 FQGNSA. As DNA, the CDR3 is TGTGCCAGCAGCTTTGGGGACAGGCGAGCTTTCTTT. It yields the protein CASSFGDRRAFF.